The present entry profiles one T cell receptor beta chain with its context. The antigen is unknown. The method was immunoSEQ multiplex PCR; TCRdb's version includes in-frame clones alone and lacks a portion of them. The sample shows about 2.1 million clones, just over 90% of them seen only once. CD45RO-negative, CCR7-positively selected cells formed the naive CD8 fraction, excluding terminally differentiated effector memory CD45RA+ cells. The source of the sample is a study of shared clonotypes between healthy human individuals. Findings of the study overall: Despite large depth, rarefaction showed incomplete sorted-subset sequencing.

Germline loops: CDR1 MDHEN, CDR2 SYDVKM. The CDR3 runs to 14 residues. V lost 5 bases, J lost 1 base, and 11 bases lay in between. The source of this sequence is a man aged 18 to 29 in good health. Some clones in this sample may be carry-over from other donors' samples. The V and J genes are TRBV28 and TRBJ1-1, with no clear D. Sequencing used naive CD8+ T cells from PBMCs. The chain's CDR3 is CASSPAWGNTEAFF. The CDR3 bases are TGTGCCAGCAGTCCTGCGTGGGGGAACACTGAAGCTTTCTTT.